This TCR beta chain was recovered during a study of blood T cell repertoires in COVID-19. In the study overall: T cells, B-cell-depleted T cells, or PBMCs supplied cDNA or gDNA.

The length of the CDR3 is 11 residues. Per the germline V gene, CDR1 is LNHNV and CDR2 is YYDKDF (reference sequence). The germline V and J ends were trimmed by 3 bases and 6 bases, with 6 bases remaining between them. Those who participated ranged in age from roughly 18 to 95 years and resided in about two dozen US areas. Each participant's cohort was designated according to participant-reported clinical history. Symptom resolution, clearance, or two negative PCRs marked the recovered donors of Cohort 3. This table comes from immunoSEQ multiplex PCR, and its TCRdb copy is limited to in-frame clones, with some not included. The sample carries 200,000 to 250,000 clones, 82% recorded once.

The sequenced sample was PBMCs or T cells enriched from blood (not recorded which). The clonotype originates from a woman aged 55-70 years who had recovered from COVID-19. The rearrangement links TRBV15 to TRBJ2-7, with no clear D. CDR3 loop: CATSSAAEQYF. The DNA for the CDR3 is TGTGCCACCAGCAGTGCGGCCGAGCAGTACTTC.